Described below is a single T cell receptor (beta chain) sequence and its context. Antigen specificity is unknown. Primers: 60 Vbeta forward and 13 Jbeta reverse. Using immunoSEQ multiplex PCR, the repertoire was profiled, and TCRdb retains in-frame clones only, with some absent. The table shows under 250,000 clones, with over 80% occurring only once. The sample comes from a study of cytomegalovirus exposure and HLA in healthy donors. Study-level background: In an earlier analysis, 90 million to 130 million unique TCR beta sequences were found from approximately 170 million T cells. A data release that came early held tens of millions of unique TCRs from HLA-typed donors.

The CDR3 extends over 18 amino acids. Germline assignment: CDR1 LNHDA and CDR2 SQIVND (reference sequence). The V gene lost 9 bases and the J gene lost 4 bases, with 30 bases spanning the gap. The study, taken as a whole, reports: Reports described diagnosis of cytomegalovirus status by the classifier as highly specific and sensitive.

This clonotype was sampled from a woman aged 50 to 65 in good health and CMV-seropositive. This sequence joins TRBV19 and TRBJ1-2; tentative D call: TRBD1 (5 bases). Sequenced material: PBMCs. The CDR3: CASPPTVGLQQVVYGYTF. The CDR3 region has the DNA TGTGCCAGCCCCCCGACAGTCGGCCTACAGCAGGTTGTCTATGGCTACACCTTC.